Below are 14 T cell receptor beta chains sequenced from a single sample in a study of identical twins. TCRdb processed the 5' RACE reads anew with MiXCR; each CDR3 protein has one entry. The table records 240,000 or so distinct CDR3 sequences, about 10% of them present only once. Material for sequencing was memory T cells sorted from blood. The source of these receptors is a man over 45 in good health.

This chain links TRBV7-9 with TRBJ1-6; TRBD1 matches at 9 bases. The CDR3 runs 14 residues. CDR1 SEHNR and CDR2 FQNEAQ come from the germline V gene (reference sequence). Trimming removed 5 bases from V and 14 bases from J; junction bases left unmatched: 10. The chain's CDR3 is CASSRTGVRSSLHF. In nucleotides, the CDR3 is TGTGCCAGCAGCCGGACAGGGGTGCGGTCATCCCTCCACTTT. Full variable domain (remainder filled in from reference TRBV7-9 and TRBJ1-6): DTGVSQNPRHKITKRGQNVTFRCDPISEHNRLYWYRQTLGQGPEFLTYFQNEAQLEKSRLLSDRFSAERPKGSFSTLEIQRTEQGDSAMYLCASSRTGVRSSLHFGNGTRLTVT.

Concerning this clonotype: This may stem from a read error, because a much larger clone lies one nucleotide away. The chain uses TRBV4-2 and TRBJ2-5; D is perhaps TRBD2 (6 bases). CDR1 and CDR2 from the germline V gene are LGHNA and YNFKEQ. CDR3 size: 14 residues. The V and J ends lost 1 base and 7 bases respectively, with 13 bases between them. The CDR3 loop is CASSQVGLEGTQYF. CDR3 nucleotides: TGTGCCAGCAGCCAAGTCGGACTGGAGGGGACCCAGTACTTC.

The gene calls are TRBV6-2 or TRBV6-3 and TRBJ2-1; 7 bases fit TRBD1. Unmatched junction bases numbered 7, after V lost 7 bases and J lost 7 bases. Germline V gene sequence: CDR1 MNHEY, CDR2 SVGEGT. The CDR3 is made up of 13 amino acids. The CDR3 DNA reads TGTGCCAGCAATCGGGACAGTACTAATGAGCAGTTCTTC. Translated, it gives CASNRDSTNEQFF.

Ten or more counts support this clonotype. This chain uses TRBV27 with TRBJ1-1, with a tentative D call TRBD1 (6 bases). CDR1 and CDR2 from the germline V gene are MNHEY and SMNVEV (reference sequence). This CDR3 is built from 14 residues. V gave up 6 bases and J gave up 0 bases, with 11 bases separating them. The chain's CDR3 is CASRKQGLNTEAFF. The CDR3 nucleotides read TGTGCCAGCAGAAAACAGGGTTTGAACACTGAAGCTTTCTTT.

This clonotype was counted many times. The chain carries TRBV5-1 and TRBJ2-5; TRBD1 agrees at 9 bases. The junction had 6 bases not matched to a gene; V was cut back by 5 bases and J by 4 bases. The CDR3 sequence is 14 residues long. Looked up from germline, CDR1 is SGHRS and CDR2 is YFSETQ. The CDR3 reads CASRDRGGTETQYF. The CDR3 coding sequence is TGCGCCAGCAGGGACAGGGGTGGCACAGAGACCCAGTACTTC.

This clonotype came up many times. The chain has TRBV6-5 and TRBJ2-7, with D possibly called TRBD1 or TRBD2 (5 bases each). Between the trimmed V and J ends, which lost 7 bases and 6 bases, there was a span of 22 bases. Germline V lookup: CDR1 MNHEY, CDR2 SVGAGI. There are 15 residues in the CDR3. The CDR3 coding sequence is TGTGCCAGCAATTCCGGGACCCTTCTCTCAAGCGAGCAGTACTTC. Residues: CASNSGTLLSSEQYF.

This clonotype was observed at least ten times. CDR3 amino acids: CASSYTGWGNIQYF. The CDR3 nucleotides are TGTGCCAGCAGTTATACAGGGTGGGGAAACATTCAGTACTTC. The chain links TRBV6-2 or TRBV6-3 to TRBJ2-4; possibly TRBD1 for D (6 bases). Per germline, CDR1 MNHEY and CDR2 SVGEGT. The V end was cut by 3 bases, the J end by 6 bases, with 12 bases between. CDR3 length: 14 residues.

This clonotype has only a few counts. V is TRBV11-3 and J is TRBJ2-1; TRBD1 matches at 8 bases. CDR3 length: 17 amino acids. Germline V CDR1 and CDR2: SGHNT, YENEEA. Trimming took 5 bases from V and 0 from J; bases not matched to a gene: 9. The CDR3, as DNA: TGTGCCAGCAGCCCGCGACAGGGGAAGAGCTCCTACAATGAGCAGTTCTTC. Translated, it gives CASSPRQGKSSYNEQFF.

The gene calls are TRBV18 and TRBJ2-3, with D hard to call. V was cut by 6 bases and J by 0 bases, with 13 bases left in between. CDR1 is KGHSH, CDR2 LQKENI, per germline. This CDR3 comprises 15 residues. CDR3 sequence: CASSAGRTSTDTQYF. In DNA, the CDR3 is TGTGCCAGCTCGGCCGGTAGAACTAGCACAGATACGCAGTATTTT.

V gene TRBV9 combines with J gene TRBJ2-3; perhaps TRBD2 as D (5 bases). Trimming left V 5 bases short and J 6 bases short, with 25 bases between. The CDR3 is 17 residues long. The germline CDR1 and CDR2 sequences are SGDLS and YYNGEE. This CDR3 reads CASSVVGRTREMDTQYF. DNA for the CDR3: TGTGCCAGCAGTGTCGTTGGACGGACTCGCGAAATGGATACGCAGTATTTT.

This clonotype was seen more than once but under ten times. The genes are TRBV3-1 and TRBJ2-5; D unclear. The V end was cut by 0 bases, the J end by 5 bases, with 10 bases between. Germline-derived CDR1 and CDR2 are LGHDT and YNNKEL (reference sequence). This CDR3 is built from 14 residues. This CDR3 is CASSQDWQSETQYF. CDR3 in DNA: TGTGCCAGCAGCCAAGATTGGCAGTCTGAGACCCAGTACTTC.

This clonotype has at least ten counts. The CDR3: CASSPRQSSYEQYF. The CDR3 region has the DNA TGTGCCAGCAGCCCACGACAGAGCTCCTACGAGCAGTACTTC. J is TRBJ2-7 and V is TRBV9; a possible D gene is TRBD1 (5 bases). CDR1 is SGDLS, CDR2 YYNGEE, per germline. The V and J ends lost 4 bases and 0 bases respectively, with 11 bases between them. The CDR3 runs to 14 residues.

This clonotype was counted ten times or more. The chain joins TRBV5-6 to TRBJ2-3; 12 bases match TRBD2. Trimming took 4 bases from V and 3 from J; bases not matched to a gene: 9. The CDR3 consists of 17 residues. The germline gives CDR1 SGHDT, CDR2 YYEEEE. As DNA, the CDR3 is TGTGCCAGCAGCCTGACGACTAGCGGGGGCCAAACAGATACGCAGTATTTT. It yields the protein CASSLTTSGGQTDTQYF.

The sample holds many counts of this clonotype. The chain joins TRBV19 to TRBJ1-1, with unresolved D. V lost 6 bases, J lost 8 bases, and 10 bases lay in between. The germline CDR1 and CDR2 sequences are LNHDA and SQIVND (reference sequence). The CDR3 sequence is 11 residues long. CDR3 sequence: CASSNRQEAFF. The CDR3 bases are TGTGCCAGTAGCAACCGCCAGGAAGCTTTCTTT.